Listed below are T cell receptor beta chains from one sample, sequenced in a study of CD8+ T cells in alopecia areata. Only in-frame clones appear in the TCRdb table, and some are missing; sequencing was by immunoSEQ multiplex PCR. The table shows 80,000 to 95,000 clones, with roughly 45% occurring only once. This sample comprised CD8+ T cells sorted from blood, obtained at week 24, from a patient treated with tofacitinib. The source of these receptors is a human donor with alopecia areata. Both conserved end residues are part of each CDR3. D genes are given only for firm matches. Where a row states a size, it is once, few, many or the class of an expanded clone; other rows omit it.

TGTGCCAGCAGACAACAGCGGGAGGGCCTAACAGATACGCAGTATTTT	CASRQQREGLTDTQYF	TRBJ2-3	16	TRBD2	TRBV28	few
TGTGCTAGCAGTCGAGAAACCTACAATGAGCAGTTCTTC	CASSRETYNEQFF	TRBJ2-1	13	-	TRBV7-7	-
TGCGCCAGCAGCTTGGCCCGGGACATCCCCACCGGGGAGCTGTTTTTT	CASSLARDIPTGELFF	TRBJ2-2	16	-	TRBV5-1	-
TGTGCCAGCAGTCCCCGAGACCCGGGACTCAACTATTACGAGCAGTACTTC	CASSPRDPGLNYYEQYF	TRBJ2-7	17	-	TRBV7-9	few
TGTGCCAGCAGTGAGGTTGGCAGGGCGCCAAACGGGGAGCTGTTTTTT	CASSEVGRAPNGELFF	TRBJ2-2	16	-	TRBV25-1	-
TGCGCCAGCAGCCAGGCTCGGACAGGGTCGGGCGAGCAGTACTTC	CASSQARTGSGEQYF	TRBJ2-7	15	TRBD1	TRBV4-3	-
TGTGCCAGCAGTACGGGGCTGTATGAGCAGTTCTTC	CASSTGLYEQFF	TRBJ2-1	12	-	TRBV28	-
TGTGCCAGCAGTGGGTCTAGCGGTAGAGAAGAGACCCAGTACTTC	CASSGSSGREETQYF	TRBJ2-5	15	TRBD2	TRBV2	few
TGTGCCTGGAGTGTAGGGACACCCGGAAACACCATATATTTT	CAWSVGTPGNTIYF	TRBJ1-3	14	-	TRBV30	few
TGTGCCAGCAGCGCCGGGACTACCAACTATGGCTACACCTTC	CASSAGTTNYGYTF	TRBJ1-2	14	-	TRBV9	few
TGTGCCAGCACCCTGAGAGGGGCCTACGAGCAGTACTTC	CASTLRGAYEQYF	TRBJ2-7	13	-	TRBV11-2	many
TGTGCCAGCAGTGAAGTGCCGGGAGGACGCGGCTACACCTTC	CASSEVPGGRGYTF	TRBJ1-2	14	-	TRBV6-1	-
TGTGCCAGCAGCCCAAACTACGAGCAGTACTTC	CASSPNYEQYF	TRBJ2-7	11	-	TRBV7-2	-
TGTGCCAGCAGTGGAACAGGACTGAGCTCCTACGAGCAGTACTTC	CASSGTGLSSYEQYF	TRBJ2-7	15	-	TRBV2	-
TGCAGTGCCGAAGGCGGTGAGCAGTTCTTC	CSAEGGEQFF	TRBJ2-1	10	-	TRBV20-1	-
TGTGCCAGCAGCCTAGCGGGGTCCTACGAGCAGTACTTC	CASSLAGSYEQYF	TRBJ2-7	13	TRBD2	TRBV7-8	medium-sized
TGTGCCAGCAGTGATAGAGCAGGACGCCCCGAGCAGTACTTC	CASSDRAGRPEQYF	TRBJ2-7	14	-	TRBV2	few
TGTGCCAGTTCCGGCGCGGGAGGACTAGGGACGACAGATACGCAGTATTTT	CASSGAGGLGTTDTQYF	TRBJ2-3	17	TRBD2	TRBV7-6	-
TGTGCCAGCAGCTCAGCCACCGGCGGAAGCTCCTACGAGCAGTACTTC	CASSSATGGSSYEQYF	TRBJ2-7	16	-	TRBV7-2	few
TGCAGCGTTGAACCAGGAGAGAAGGACTATGGCTACACCTTC	CSVEPGEKDYGYTF	TRBJ1-2	14	-	TRBV29-1	-
TGCGCCAGCAGAGAGAACATGCAGACCCAGTACTTC	CASRENMQTQYF	TRBJ2-5	12	-	TRBV5-1	-
TGTGCCAGCAGCTTAGTGGGCCTTACCCAAGAGACCCAGTACTTC	CASSLVGLTQETQYF	TRBJ2-5	15	-	TRBV7-9	few
TGTGCCAGCAGCTTGAGGACTAGCGGCACTTGGGGGACAGAGACCCAGTACTTC	CASSLRTSGTWGTETQYF	TRBJ2-5	18	TRBD2	TRBV7-2	-
TGTGCCAGCAGCGTAGAGGGGGGCAAAGGGACCCAGTACTTC	CASSVEGGKGTQYF	TRBJ2-5	14	-	TRBV9	-
TGTGCCAGCGCACAGGGGGCATTCGAGCAGTACTTC	CASAQGAFEQYF	TRBJ2-7	12	TRBD1	TRBV25-1	-
TGTGCCAGCAGCCAAGGCGGCCCCCGCTCCTACAATGAGCAGTTCTTC	CASSQGGPRSYNEQFF	TRBJ2-1	16	-	TRBV14	-
TGTGCGGCGGGGGGAGACCAAGAGACCCAGTACTTC	CAAGGDQETQYF	TRBJ2-5	12	TRBD2	TRBV7-9	-
TGCGCCAGCAGCCAAGAAGGTCCACGAAGGAATGAGCAGTTCTTC	CASSQEGPRRNEQFF	TRBJ2-1	15	-	TRBV4-3	many
TGTGCCAGCAGCGCTGGGGGACAGCCCAACAATCAGCCCCAGCATTTT	CASSAGGQPNNQPQHF	TRBJ1-5	16	TRBD1	TRBV9	once
TGTGCCAGCAGCTTAGTGGGACAGGGGATAACTAATGAAAAACTGTTTTTT	CASSLVGQGITNEKLFF	TRBJ1-4	17	TRBD1	TRBV7-6	-
TGCGCCAGCAGCCCGCTCCCCGGGGGCGGTGAAGAGACCCAGTACTTC	CASSPLPGGGEETQYF	TRBJ2-5	16	-	TRBV5-1	-
TGTGCCAGTAGTATAATCCTAGCGGGCCCTGAGCAGTTCTTC	CASSIILAGPEQFF	TRBJ2-1	14	TRBD2	TRBV19	-
TGCAGCGTTGGAAGGGACTACGAGCAGTACTTC	CSVGRDYEQYF	TRBJ2-7	11	-	TRBV29-1	-
TGTGCCAGCAGTGAAGCGTACCGAAAGACAGGGAACACTGAAGCTTTCTTT	CASSEAYRKTGNTEAFF	TRBJ1-1	17	-	TRBV2	-
TGTGCCAGTAGTATAGCTAGCGGGAGTGATGAGCAGTTCTTC	CASSIASGSDEQFF	TRBJ2-1	14	TRBD2	TRBV19	-
TGCAGCGTTCAAGATCCTCAGGGGATTTTGCCTGAAGCTTTCTTT	CSVQDPQGILPEAFF	TRBJ1-1	15	-	TRBV29-1	-
TGTGCCAGCAGCTTAGCTCGGCTAGCGGGAGTATATGAGCAGTTCTTC	CASSLARLAGVYEQFF	TRBJ2-1	16	TRBD2	TRBV7-8	-
TGTGCCAGCAGCCCCAGCGGGAGGGCCGCGGATGAGCAGTTCTTC	CASSPSGRAADEQFF	TRBJ2-1	15	TRBD2	TRBV27	-
TGCAGCGTTGCCTCAGGGGGCGGGAGGGGTTCCTACGAGCAGTACTTC	CSVASGGGRGSYEQYF	TRBJ2-7	16	-	TRBV29-1	-
TGTGCCAGCAGCCCGCCATGGGAGACCCAGTACTTC	CASSPPWETQYF	TRBJ2-5	12	-	TRBV7-6	-
TGTGCCAGCGGGGGAATAGGCAATCAGCCCCAGCATTTT	CASGGIGNQPQHF	TRBJ1-5	13	-	TRBV7-4	-
TGTGCCAGCAGCTTAGCGCCCCCAGGACAGAGGCAAGAGACCCAGTACTTC	CASSLAPPGQRQETQYF	TRBJ2-5	17	-	TRBV7-2	-
TGTGCCATCAGTGATCCTGGGGTCGAGACCCAGTACTTC	CAISDPGVETQYF	TRBJ2-5	13	-	TRBV10-3	few
TGTGCCAGCAAGACTAGGATGGCGGGAGAGGACGAGCAGTACTTC	CASKTRMAGEDEQYF	TRBJ2-7	15	TRBD2	TRBV11-2	few
TGCAGCGTTGAACATCCGCAGGGTGTGGAGCAGTACTTC	CSVEHPQGVEQYF	TRBJ2-7	13	-	TRBV29-1	few
TGTGCCAGCAGCCCAGGGTACGGGGCGGGGATTGTGTCCTACGAGCAGTACTTC	CASSPGYGAGIVSYEQYF	TRBJ2-7	18	-	TRBV7-2	-
TGCGCCAGCAGCCAGAACTTAGGTCCTGAAGCTTTCTTT	CASSQNLGPEAFF	TRBJ1-1	13	-	TRBV4-3	-
TGTGCCAGCAGTTCGACAGGGGGAGGTGAAAAACTGTTTTTT	CASSSTGGGEKLFF	TRBJ1-4	14	TRBD1	TRBV27	-
TGCGCCAGCAGCAAGAGCCCCCAGCGGGAGTTAAGTGAGCAGTTCTTC	CASSKSPQRELSEQFF	TRBJ2-1	16	TRBD2	TRBV4-1	few